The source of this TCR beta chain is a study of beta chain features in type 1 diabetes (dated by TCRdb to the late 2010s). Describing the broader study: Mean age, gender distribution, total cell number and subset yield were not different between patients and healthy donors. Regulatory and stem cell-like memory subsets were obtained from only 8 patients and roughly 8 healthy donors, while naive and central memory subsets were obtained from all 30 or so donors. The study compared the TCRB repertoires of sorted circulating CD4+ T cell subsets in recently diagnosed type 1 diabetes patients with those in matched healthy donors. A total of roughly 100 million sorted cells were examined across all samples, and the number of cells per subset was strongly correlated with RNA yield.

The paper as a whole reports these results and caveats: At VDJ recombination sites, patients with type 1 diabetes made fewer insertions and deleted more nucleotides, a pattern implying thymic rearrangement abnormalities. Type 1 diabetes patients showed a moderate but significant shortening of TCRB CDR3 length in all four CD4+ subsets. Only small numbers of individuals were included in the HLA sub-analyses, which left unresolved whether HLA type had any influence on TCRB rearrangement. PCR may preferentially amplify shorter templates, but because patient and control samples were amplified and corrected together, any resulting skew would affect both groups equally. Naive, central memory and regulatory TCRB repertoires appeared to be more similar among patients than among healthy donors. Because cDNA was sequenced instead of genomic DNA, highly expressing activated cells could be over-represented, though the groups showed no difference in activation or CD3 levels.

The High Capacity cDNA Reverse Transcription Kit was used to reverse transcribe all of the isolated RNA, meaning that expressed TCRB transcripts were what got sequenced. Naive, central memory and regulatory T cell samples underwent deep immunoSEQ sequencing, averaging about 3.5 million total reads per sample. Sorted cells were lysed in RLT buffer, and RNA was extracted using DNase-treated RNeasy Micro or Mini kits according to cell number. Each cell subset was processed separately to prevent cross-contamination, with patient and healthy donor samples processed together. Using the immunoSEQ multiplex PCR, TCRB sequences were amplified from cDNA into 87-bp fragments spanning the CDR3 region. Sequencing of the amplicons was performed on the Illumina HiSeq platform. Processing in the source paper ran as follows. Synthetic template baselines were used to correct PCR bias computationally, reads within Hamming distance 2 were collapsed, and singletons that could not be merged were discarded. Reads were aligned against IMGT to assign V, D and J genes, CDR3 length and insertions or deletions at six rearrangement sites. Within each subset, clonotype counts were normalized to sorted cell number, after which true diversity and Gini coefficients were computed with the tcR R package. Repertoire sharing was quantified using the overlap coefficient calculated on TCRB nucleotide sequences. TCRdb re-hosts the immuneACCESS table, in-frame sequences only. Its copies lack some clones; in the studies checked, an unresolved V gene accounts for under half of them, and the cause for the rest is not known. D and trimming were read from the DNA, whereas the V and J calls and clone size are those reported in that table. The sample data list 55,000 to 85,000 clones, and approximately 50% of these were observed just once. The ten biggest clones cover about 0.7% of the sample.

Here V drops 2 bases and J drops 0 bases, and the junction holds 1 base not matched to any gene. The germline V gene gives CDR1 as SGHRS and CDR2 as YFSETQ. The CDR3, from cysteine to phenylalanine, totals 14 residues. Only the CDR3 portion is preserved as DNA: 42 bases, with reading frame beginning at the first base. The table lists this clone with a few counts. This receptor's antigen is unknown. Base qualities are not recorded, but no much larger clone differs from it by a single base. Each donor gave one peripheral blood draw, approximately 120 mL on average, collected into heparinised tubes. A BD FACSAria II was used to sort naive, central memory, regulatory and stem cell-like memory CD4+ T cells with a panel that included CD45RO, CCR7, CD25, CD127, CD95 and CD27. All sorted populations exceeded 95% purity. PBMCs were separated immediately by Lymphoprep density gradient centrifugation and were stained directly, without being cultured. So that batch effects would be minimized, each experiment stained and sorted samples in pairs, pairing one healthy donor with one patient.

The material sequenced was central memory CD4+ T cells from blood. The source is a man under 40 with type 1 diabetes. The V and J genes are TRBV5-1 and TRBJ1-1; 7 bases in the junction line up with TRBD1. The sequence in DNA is TGCGCCAGCAGCTTAACAGGGGTGAACACTGAAGCTTTCTTT. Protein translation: CASSLTGVNTEAFF.